These T cell receptor beta chains were read from a single sample in a study of human CD8 memory T cell subsets. TCRdb re-called the 5' RACE reads, yielding one record per CDR3 amino acid sequence without DNA. This sample's table reports roughly 5,000 distinct CDR3 sequences. Sample: CD8+ T cells from PBMCs. The receptors here all came from a human donor in good health. CDR3s include the opening cysteine and the closing phenylalanine or tryptophan. Only some rows state a clone size, as once, few, many or a class for expanded clones.

>TRBV29-1|.|TRBJ2-4
CSVVFVNVDIQYF
>TRBV7-2|.|TRBJ2-5
CASSSAGVAGQETQYF
>TRBV11-3|.|TRBJ2-3
CASSLGVGSGTDTQYF
>TRBV4-1|.|TRBJ2-5
CASSQGAVQETQYF
>TRBV27|medium-sized|TRBJ1-1
CASSFNGGTEAFF
>TRBV10-2|.|TRBJ1-2
CASSESLAGENNGYTF
>TRBV12-5|medium-sized|TRBJ2-7
CASGYYRDHTYEQYF
>TRBV5-8|.|TRBJ2-7
CASSWDHRETPYEQYF
>TRBV20-1|.|TRBJ2-2
CSARDWKLDTGELFF
>TRBV4-2|.|TRBJ2-1
CASSQDESTAHNEQFF
>TRBV7-9|.|TRBJ2-1
CASSQTSVIYNEQFF
>TRBV7-2|medium-sized|TRBJ1-5
CASSLGPSNQPQHF
>TRBV12-3/TRBV12-4|.|TRBJ2-7
CASSLVRDRGIYEQYF
>TRBV4-2|.|TRBJ2-1
CASSQDSGTDRHEQFF
>TRBV5-4|.|TRBJ2-7
CASSLTAGREQYF
>TRBV29-1|.|TRBJ2-2
CSVLLAGWGTGELFF
>TRBV6-6|.|TRBJ2-7
CASSVPPYEQYF